In this sample, the clone carrying this T cell receptor beta chain turned up once. Its specificity is unknown. Germline V gene sequence: CDR1 SGHRS, CDR2 YFSETQ. The CDR3 has 14 amino acids. This sample was taken from a study of cytomegalovirus exposure and HLA in healthy donors. Points from the study as a whole: According to reports, the classifier identified cytomegalovirus status with high specificity and sensitivity. In a later analysis, V- and J-gene trimming of beta chains associated with a DCLRE1C missense variant, replicated independently.

Vbeta (60) and Jbeta (13) primers were used in the PCR. TCRdb's table, derived via immunoSEQ multiplex PCR, lists solely in-frame clones and lacks some. The sample includes some 150,000 clones, around 88% seen only once; the top ten take around 0.93%. The sequence was collected from a woman aged 30 to 39 in good health and CMV-seronegative. This chain links TRBV5-1 with TRBJ2-5, with 8 nucleotides matching TRBD1. The J call is doubtful: the DNA matches TRBJ2-7 better. The sequenced sample consisted of PBMCs. CDR3 in amino acids: CASSLVLQGGEQYF. The CDR3, as DNA: TGCGCCAGCAGCTTGGTCTTACAGGGGGGCGAGCAGTACTTC.